This record looks at one T cell receptor beta chain sequence and its context. The antigen remains unidentified. This entry is derived from a study of T cell repertoires in cytomegalovirus infection. Study-wide points: Frequencies of public TCR beta families were cumulated, and this identified carriers of CMV plus the relevant HLA.

TCRdb independently ran MiXCR on the reads; one entry per CDR3 protein. The table shows 150,000 to 200,000 distinct CDR3 sequences, with roughly a fifth occurring only once. This CDR3 comprises 15 residues. V was clipped by 4 bases and J by 2 bases, with 15 bases between them. Germline CDR1 is SNHLY and CDR2 is FYNNEI. Sequencing was performed on PBMCs. The sequence came from a human donor in good health (CMV status not recorded). Some clones in this sample may be carry-over from other donors' samples. The chain uses TRBV2 and TRBJ2-7, with a possible D match to TRBD1 (5 bases). The DNA for the CDR3 is TGTGCCAGCAGTGGAGACGCAGGGCGCCCCTACGAGCAGTACTTC. This sequence encodes CASSGDAGRPYEQYF.